These T cell receptor beta chains were read from a single sample in a study of T cell responses to AZD1222 COVID-19 vaccine. Some clones are missing from TCRdb's copy, which holds only in-frame ones; the method was immunoSEQ multiplex PCR. The sample has tens of thousands of clones, around nine tenths seen once. The specimen comprised peripheral blood, sampled 28 days after the second AZD1222 dose. These receptors all come from an adult who received the AZD1222 COVID-19 vaccine. Both conserved end residues are part of each CDR3. D genes are given only for firm matches. Only some rows state a clone size, as once, few, many or a class for expanded clones.

j_call | d_call | clone_size | v_call | cdr3_nt | cdr3_aa
TRBJ2-5 | TRBD1 | . | TRBV25-1 | TGTGCCAGCGGGGGACAGGGGGAGGGGGAGACCCAGTACTTC | CASGGQGEGETQYF
TRBJ1-2 | . | . | TRBV6-5 | TGTGCCAGCAGTTACTCCGCGGGGGCGAACTATGGCTACACCTTC | CASSYSAGANYGYTF
TRBJ2-2 | TRBD1 | few | TRBV10-3 | TGTGCCATCAGGCCGAGGGGGCAGGGGAACACCGGGGAGCTGTTTTTT | CAIRPRGQGNTGELFF
TRBJ2-1 | TRBD2 | few | TRBV6-5 | TGTGCCAGCACCCGCCGGGGGGGGAGGTACAATGAGCAGTTCTTC | CASTRRGGRYNEQFF
TRBJ2-2 | TRBD1 | few | TRBV18 | TGTGCCAGCTCACTACAGACAGGGACCGGGGAGCTGTTTTTT | CASSLQTGTGELFF
TRBJ1-4 | . | . | TRBV5-4 | TGTGCCAGCAGATTCCAGGGTGGTGAAAAACTGTTTTTT | CASRFQGGEKLFF
TRBJ2-3 | . | . | TRBV11-2 | TGTGCCAGCAGCTCCGGGACTCTCGTGGGAGATACGCAGTATTTT | CASSSGTLVGDTQYF
TRBJ1-1 | . | . | TRBV14 | TGTGCCAGCAGCCAAGTTGGCGCCAACAGAAAAGCTTTCTTT | CASSQVGANRKAFF
TRBJ1-2 | TRBD1 | . | TRBV6-5 | TGTGCCAGCAGGGGTACAGGGGGCTACTATGGCTACACCTTC | CASRGTGGYYGYTF
TRBJ1-4 | . | . | TRBV7-3 | TGTGCCAGCAGCCCCGCAGGGCTGAATGAAAAACTGTTTTTT | CASSPAGLNEKLFF
TRBJ1-5 | . | . | TRBV6-2/TRBV6-3 | TGTGCCAGCAGTAGCAAGGGTGGGGGGAATCAGCCCCAGCATTTT | CASSSKGGGNQPQHF
TRBJ1-2 | TRBD1 | . | TRBV5-1 | TGCGCCAGCAGCTACGGGACAGGGGGCGTTAGAAGTTACTATGGCTACACCTTC | CASSYGTGGVRSYYGYTF
TRBJ1-2 | . | . | TRBV5-6 | TGTGCCAGCAGCCTCGACTGGTCCTATGGCTACACCTTC | CASSLDWSYGYTF
TRBJ1-6 | . | . | TRBV7-2 | TGTGCCAGCAGCCTACAGGGAGATCGGAATTCACCCCTCCACTTT | CASSLQGDRNSPLHF
TRBJ2-7 | . | . | TRBV5-5 | TGTGCCAGCAGCGTTTGGGGCGGGGTAACCTACGAGCAGTACTTC | CASSVWGGVTYEQYF
TRBJ2-5 | . | . | TRBV6-6 | TGTGCCAGCAGCCCCCCCGTGGTAGCGCCAGAAGAGACCCAGTACTTC | CASSPPVVAPEETQYF
TRBJ2-2 | . | . | TRBV5-1 | TGCGCCAGCAGCTTGGTAGGTGCCGGGGAGCTGTTTTTT | CASSLVGAGELFF
TRBJ1-4 | . | . | TRBV25-1 | TGTGCCAGCAGTGACCTAACCGGGACGGGGGATGAAAAACTGTTTTTT | CASSDLTGTGDEKLFF
TRBJ1-5 | . | . | TRBV12-3/TRBV12-4 | TGTGCCAGCAGCTGGAACAGGGATCAGCCCCAGCATTTT | CASSWNRDQPQHF
TRBJ2-3 | . | . | TRBV19 | TGTGCCAGTAAGCCGGGGGGCGACACAGATACGCAGTATTTT | CASKPGGDTDTQYF
TRBJ1-4 | . | . | TRBV9 | TGTGCCAGCAGCGACCACAGGGCTGGTAATGAAAAACTGTTTTTT | CASSDHRAGNEKLFF
TRBJ2-7 | TRBD1 | . | TRBV7-9 | TGTGCCAGCACCGAACCCGCAGGGGGTTCGGAGCAGTACTTC | CASTEPAGGSEQYF
TRBJ1-6 | . | . | TRBV2 | TGTGCCAGCAGCTATAGACCCAATGGGGCTAATTCACCCCTCCACTTT | CASSYRPNGANSPLHF
TRBJ2-7 | TRBD1 | . | TRBV18 | TGTGCCAGCTCACGAGGGGACAGGGTACTAGGAGAGCAGTACTTC | CASSRGDRVLGEQYF
TRBJ1-2 | TRBD1 | . | TRBV4-3 | TGCGCCAGCAGCCCGACAGGGAGGGTAAACTATGGCTACACCTTC | CASSPTGRVNYGYTF
TRBJ1-4 | . | . | TRBV2 | TGTGCCAGCAGTGCCCAGGACATCTATGAAAAACTGTTTTTT | CASSAQDIYEKLFF
TRBJ2-6 | . | . | TRBV4-3 | TGCGCCAGCTGTCTAGGGTTCTCGGGGCCTGGGGCCAACGTCCTGACTTTC | CASCLGFSGPGANVLTF
TRBJ1-1 | . | . | TRBV5-1 | TGCGCCAGCAGCTCCACACAGGTTGGGACTGAAGCTTTCTTT | CASSSTQVGTEAFF
TRBJ1-5 | . | . | TRBV6-6 | TGTGCCAGCAGTGGCGGACCTAGCAATCAGCCCCAGCATTTT | CASSGGPSNQPQHF
TRBJ2-2 | . | . | TRBV9 | TGTGCCAGCAGCGTCCGGGGAAACACCGGGGAGCTGTTTTTT | CASSVRGNTGELFF
TRBJ2-1 | . | . | TRBV11-3 | TGTGCCAGCAGCTTAGTCAGCTTGCCGCCCTACAATGAGCAGTTCTTC | CASSLVSLPPYNEQFF
TRBJ2-1 | . | . | TRBV27 | TGTGCCAGCAGTTTTAATCGGAACAATGAGCAGTTCTTC | CASSFNRNNEQFF
TRBJ1-1 | TRBD1 | few | TRBV18 | TGTGCCAGCTCACCCCCGGACAGGGTTAACACTGAAGCTTTCTTT | CASSPPDRVNTEAFF
TRBJ2-3 | . | . | TRBV5-5 | TGTGCCAGCAGCGTGGGACGGGCGGTGTGGGATACGCAGTATTTT | CASSVGRAVWDTQYF
TRBJ2-3 | . | . | TRBV7-8 | TGTGCCAGCAGCTTAGTGCGGCCCCGTGGGACAGATACGCAGTATTTT | CASSLVRPRGTDTQYF
TRBJ2-3 | . | . | TRBV5-5 | TGTGCCAGCAGCCTAGGACAGAGGACACAGGTTGATACGCAGTATTTT | CASSLGQRTQVDTQYF
TRBJ1-5 | TRBD1 | . | TRBV27 | TGTGCCAGCAGCGAAAGATTGACAGGGTCAAGTCAGCCCCAGCATTTT | CASSERLTGSSQPQHF
TRBJ1-1 | . | . | TRBV18 | TGTGCCAGCTCACCCCAGGGTCTCCTAATGAACACTGAAGCTTTCTTT | CASSPQGLLMNTEAFF
TRBJ2-7 | TRBD1 | . | TRBV15 | TGTGCCACCAGCAACCCGAAGGGGGCAGACGAGCAGTACTTC | CATSNPKGADEQYF
TRBJ2-7 | . | . | TRBV6-1 | TGTGCCAGCAGTGAGCAGGGCAGCTACGAGCAGTACTTC | CASSEQGSYEQYF